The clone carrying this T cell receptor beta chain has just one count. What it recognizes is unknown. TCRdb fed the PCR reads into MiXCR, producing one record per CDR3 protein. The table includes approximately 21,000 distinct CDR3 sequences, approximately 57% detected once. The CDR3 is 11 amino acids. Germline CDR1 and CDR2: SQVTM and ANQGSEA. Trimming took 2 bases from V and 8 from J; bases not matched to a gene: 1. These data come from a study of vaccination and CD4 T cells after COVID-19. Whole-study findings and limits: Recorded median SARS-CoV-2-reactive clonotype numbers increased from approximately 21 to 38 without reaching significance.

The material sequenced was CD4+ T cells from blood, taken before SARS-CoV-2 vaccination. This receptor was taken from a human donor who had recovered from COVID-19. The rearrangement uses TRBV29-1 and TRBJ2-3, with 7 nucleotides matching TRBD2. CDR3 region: CSVESSGTQYF. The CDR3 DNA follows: TGCAGCGTTGAATCTAGCGGTACGCAGTATTTT.